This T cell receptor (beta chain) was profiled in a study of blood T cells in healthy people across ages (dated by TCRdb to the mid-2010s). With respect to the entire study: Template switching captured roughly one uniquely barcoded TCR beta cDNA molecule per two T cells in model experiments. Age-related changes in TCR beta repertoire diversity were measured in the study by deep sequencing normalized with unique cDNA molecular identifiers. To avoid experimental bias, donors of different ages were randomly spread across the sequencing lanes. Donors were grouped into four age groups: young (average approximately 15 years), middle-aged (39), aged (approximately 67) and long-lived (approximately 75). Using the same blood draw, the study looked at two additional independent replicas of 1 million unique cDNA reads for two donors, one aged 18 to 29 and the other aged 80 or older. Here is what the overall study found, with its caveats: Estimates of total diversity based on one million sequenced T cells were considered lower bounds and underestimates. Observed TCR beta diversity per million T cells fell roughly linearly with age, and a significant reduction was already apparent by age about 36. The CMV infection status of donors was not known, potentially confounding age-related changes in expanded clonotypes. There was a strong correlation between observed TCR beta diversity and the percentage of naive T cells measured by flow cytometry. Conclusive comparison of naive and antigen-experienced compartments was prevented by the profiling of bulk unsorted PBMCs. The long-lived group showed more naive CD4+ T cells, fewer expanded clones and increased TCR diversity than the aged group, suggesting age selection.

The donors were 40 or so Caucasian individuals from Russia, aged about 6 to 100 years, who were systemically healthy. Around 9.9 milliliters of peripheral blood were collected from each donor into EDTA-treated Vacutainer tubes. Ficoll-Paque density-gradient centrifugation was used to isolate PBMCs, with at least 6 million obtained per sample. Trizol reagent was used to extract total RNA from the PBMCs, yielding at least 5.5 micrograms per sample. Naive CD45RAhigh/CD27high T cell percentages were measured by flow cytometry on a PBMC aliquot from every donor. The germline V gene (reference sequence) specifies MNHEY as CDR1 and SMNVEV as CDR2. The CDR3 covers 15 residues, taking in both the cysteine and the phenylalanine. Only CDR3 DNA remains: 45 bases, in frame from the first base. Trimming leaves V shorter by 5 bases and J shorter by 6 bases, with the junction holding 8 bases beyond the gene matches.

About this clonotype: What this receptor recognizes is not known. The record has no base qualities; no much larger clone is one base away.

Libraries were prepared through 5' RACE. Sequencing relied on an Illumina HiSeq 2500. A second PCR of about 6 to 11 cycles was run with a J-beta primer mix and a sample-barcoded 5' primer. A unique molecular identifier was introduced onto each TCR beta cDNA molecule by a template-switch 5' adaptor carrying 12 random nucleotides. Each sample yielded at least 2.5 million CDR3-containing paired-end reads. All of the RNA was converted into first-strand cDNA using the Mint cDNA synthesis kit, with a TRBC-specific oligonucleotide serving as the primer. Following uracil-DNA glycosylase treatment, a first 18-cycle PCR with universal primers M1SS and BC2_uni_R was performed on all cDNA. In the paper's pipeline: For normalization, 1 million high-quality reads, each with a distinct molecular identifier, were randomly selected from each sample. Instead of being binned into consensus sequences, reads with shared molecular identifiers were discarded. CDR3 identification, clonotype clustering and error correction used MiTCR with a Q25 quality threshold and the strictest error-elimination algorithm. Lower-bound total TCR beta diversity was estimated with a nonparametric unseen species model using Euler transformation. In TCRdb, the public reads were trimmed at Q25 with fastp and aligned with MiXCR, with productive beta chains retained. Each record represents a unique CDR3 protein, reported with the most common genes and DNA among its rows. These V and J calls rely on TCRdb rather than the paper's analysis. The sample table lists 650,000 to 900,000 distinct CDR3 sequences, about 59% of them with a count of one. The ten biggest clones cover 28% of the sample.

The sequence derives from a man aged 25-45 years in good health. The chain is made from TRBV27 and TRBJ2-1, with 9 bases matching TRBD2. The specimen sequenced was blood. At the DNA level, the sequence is TGTGCCAGCAGTACACCGGGACTAGCTAGCAATGAGCAGTTCTTC. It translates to CASSTPGLASNEQFF.